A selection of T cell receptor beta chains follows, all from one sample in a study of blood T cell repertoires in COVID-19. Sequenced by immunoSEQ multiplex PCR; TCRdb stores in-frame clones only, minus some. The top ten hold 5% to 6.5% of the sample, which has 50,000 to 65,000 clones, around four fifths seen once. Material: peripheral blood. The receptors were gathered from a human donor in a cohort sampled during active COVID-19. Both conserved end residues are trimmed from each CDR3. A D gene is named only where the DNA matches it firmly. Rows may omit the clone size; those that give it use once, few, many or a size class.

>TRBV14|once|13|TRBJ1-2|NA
ASSQTGKTSYGYT
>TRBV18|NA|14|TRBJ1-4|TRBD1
ASSRNTGAANEKLF
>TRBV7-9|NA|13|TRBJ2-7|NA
ASSLAGTPSYEQY
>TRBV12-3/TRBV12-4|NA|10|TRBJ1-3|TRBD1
ASSLTGVTIY
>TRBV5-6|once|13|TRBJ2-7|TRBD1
ASSLTGTGTAKQY
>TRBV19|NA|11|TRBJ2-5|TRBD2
ASSLAARETQY
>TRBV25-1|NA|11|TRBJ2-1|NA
ASSEYEGSKQF
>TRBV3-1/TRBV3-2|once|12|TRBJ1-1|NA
ASSQDARDTEAF
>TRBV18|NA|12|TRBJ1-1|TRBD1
ASSTRTGNTEAF
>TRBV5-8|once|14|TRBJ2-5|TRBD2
ASSRLAGRREETQY
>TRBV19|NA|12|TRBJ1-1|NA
ASSQQGFEIEAF
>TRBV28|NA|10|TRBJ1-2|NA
ASSWAQRGYT
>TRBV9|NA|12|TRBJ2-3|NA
ASSVKGVTDTQY
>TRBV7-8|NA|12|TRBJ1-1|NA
ASSLVRGNTEAF
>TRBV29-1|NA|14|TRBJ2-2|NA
SVAMGQRGGTGELF
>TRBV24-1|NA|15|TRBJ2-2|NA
ATSDTETRGNTGELF
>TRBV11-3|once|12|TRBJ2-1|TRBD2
ASSPGTRSHEQF
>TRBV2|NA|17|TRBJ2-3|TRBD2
ASSGRQTGLAGYTDTQY
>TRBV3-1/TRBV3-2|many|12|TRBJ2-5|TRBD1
ASSLAQGAETQY
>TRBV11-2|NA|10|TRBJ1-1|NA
ASSLEVGRAF
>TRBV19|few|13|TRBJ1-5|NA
ASSPRGDSNQPQH
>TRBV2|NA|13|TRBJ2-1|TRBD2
ASTTGTSRYNEQF
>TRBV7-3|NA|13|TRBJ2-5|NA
ASSLTNGRGETQY
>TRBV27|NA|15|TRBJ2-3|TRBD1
ASSLLKSGQAQDTQY
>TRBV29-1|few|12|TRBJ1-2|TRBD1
SVEKGTGVGGYT
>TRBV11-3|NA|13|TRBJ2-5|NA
ASSLDRGKQDTQY
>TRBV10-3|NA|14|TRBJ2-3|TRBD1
AIREGQGISADTQY
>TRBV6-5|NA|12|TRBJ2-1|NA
ASSTGTAVNEQF
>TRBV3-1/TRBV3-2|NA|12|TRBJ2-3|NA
ASSQGDTTDTQY
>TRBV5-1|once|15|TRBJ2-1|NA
ASSLLGARMGYNEQF
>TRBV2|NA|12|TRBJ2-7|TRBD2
ASSRTSGTSEQY
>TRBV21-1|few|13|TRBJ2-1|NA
ASSPQGAASNEQF
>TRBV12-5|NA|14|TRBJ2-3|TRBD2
ASAMGAGARTDTQY
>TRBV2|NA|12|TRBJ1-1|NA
ASSEAGGIAEAF
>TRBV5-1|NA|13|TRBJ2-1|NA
ASSLAPTDYNEQF
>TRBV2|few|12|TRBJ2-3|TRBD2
ASLREVAADTQY
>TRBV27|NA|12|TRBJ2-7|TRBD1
ASSLNRGVREQY
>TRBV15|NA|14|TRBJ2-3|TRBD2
ATSRALAGGPDTQY
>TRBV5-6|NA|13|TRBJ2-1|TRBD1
ASSFGTGEVNEQF
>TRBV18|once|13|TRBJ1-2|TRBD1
ASSPAGTGQIGYT
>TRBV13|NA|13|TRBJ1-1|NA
ASSFTDRSSTEAF
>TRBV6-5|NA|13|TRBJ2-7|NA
ASSYTGRGTYEQY
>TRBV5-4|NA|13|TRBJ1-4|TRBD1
ASSPGGQGFEKLF
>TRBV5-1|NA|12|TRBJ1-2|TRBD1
ASSPTGERDGYT
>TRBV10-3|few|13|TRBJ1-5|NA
AISESSGTYQPQH
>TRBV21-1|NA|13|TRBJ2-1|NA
ASSKGLAGVCEQF
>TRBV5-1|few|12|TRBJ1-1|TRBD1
ASSWDRGGTEAF
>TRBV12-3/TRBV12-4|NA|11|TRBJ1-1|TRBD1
ASMGQVNTEAF
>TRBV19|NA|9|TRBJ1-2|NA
ASSMPSGYT
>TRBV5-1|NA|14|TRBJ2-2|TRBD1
ASSLVQGVHTGELF
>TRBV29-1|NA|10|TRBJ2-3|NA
SVASGTDTQY